These T cell receptor beta chains were read from a single sample in a study of molecular identifiers for immune sequencing clone quantification. MiXCR, applied by TCRdb to the PCR reads, yields one record per CDR3 protein. The sample has about half a million distinct CDR3 sequences, 20% to 25% seen once. What was sequenced was naive CD8+ T cells from blood, with Jurkat cell RNA spiked in. Source of these receptors: a human donor in good health. Some libraries in this study had Jurkat cell RNA spiked in. The CDR3 runs from the conserved cysteine through the conserved F or W.

V gene	J gene	CDR3 protein
TRBV4-2	TRBJ1-2	CASRHDRAPQYGYTF
TRBV27	TRBJ2-2	CASSPLTPRGLGTGELFF
TRBV19	TRBJ2-1	CASSTPAGNEQFF
TRBV20-1	TRBJ1-3	CSASPGFSGNTIYF
TRBV7-9	TRBJ2-1	CASREASGPYNEQFF
TRBV20-1	TRBJ2-5	CSALQGAGQETQYF
TRBV27	TRBJ2-7	CASSSSLGQYF
TRBV19	TRBJ1-5	CASSIYREPNQPQHF
TRBV24-1	TRBJ2-1	CATSTRTTSFSYNEQFF
TRBV19	TRBJ1-1	CASSTPGYTEAFF
TRBV15	TRBJ2-5	CATSRDLGLGETQYF
TRBV27	TRBJ2-5	CASSFGGGPEYF
TRBV7-6	TRBJ2-7	CASSLGGTGYEQYF
TRBV19	TRBJ2-2	CASSIVPGNTGELFF
TRBV4-3	TRBJ1-2	CASSQDRLPYYGYTF
TRBV12-3/TRBV12-4	TRBJ2-1	CASTPFGGVEQFF
TRBV6-4	TRBJ1-2	CASSRTATGFPYGYTF
TRBV10-1	TRBJ2-3	CASSEALAADTQYF
TRBV6-2/TRBV6-3	TRBJ1-1	CASRIFGQNTEAFF
TRBV5-6	TRBJ1-1	CASRFPPFRTGDTEAFF
TRBV27	TRBJ2-7	CASLPQKGRSYEQYF
TRBV7-9	TRBJ2-2	CASSSLSGEYTGELFF
TRBV28	TRBJ2-3	CASSPGTTSLPDTQYF
TRBV18	TRBJ2-7	CASSPDGTSGYEQYF
TRBV27	TRBJ2-7	CASSPLDRVGEQYF
TRBV30	TRBJ2-2	CARKKTPSVPELFF
TRBV5-4	TRBJ2-3	CASSEITDTQYF
TRBV30	TRBJ2-1	CAWSVGGGRQDSYNEQFF
TRBV20-1	TRBJ2-1	CSARAGLPNEQFF
TRBV30	TRBJ1-1	CAWIEDRASEALF
TRBV7-9	TRBJ2-7	CASSERGEASYEQYF
TRBV12-3/TRBV12-4	TRBJ1-5	CASALQGNQPQHF
TRBV30	TRBJ1-2	CAWSDGTIRYTF
TRBV11-3	TRBJ2-1	CASSSGTSGRQFF
TRBV9	TRBJ2-7	CASSVASDPGEQYF
TRBV21-1	TRBJ2-4	CASSGTGEENIQYF
TRBV28	TRBJ2-7	CASSFGKGASGEQYF
TRBV3-1	TRBJ2-1	CASSQALGTGFGNEQFF
TRBV2	TRBJ1-2	CASRRDNSPRLNGYTF
TRBV5-8	TRBJ2-7	CASRGVGGNEQYF
TRBV7-2	TRBJ2-7	CASSFEQLGYEQYF
TRBV18	TRBJ1-3	CASSPDLSGNTIYF
TRBV5-1	TRBJ2-7	CASSGDSGRASYEQYF
TRBV6-6	TRBJ1-4	CASSRQGTPSTNEKLFF
TRBV5-5	TRBJ1-2	CASSFPNRESYGYTF
TRBV4-2	TRBJ2-3	CASSHSPPDTQYF
TRBV7-9	TRBJ1-1	CASSFPGHPEAFF
TRBV4-1	TRBJ2-6	CASSTAGSSGANVLTF
TRBV7-9	TRBJ2-7	CASSREGHEQYF